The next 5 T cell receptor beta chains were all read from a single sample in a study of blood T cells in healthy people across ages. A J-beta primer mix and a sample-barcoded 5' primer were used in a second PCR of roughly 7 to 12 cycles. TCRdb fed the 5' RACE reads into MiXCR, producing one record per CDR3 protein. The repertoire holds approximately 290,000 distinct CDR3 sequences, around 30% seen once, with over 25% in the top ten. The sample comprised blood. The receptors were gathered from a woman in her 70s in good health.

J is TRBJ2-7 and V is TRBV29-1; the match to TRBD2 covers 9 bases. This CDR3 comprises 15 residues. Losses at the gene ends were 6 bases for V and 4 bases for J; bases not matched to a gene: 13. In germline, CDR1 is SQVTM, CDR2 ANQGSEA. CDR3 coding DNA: TGCAGCGTCTCCCCGACTAGCGGAGCTCTTTACGAGCAGTACTTC. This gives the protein CSVSPTSGALYEQYF.

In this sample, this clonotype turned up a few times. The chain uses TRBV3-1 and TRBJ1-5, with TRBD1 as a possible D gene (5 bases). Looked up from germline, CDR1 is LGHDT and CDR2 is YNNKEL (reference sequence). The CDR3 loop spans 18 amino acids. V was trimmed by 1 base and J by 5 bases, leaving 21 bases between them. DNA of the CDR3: TGTGCCAGCAGCCAAGCTGGGGTTGAGGAGGGGATCGATCAGCCCCAGCATTTT. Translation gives CASSQAGVEEGIDQPQHF. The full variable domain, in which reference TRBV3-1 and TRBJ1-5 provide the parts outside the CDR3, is DTAVSQTPKYLVTQMGNDKSIKCEQNLGHDTMYWYKQDSKKFLKIMFSYNNKELIINETVPNRFSPKSPDKAHLNLHINSLELGDSAVYFCASSQAGVEEGIDQPQHFGDGTRLSIL.

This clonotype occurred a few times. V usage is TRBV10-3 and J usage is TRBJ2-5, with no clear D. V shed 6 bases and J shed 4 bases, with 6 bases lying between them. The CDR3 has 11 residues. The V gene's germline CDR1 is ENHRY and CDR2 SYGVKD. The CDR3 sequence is CAISRGETQYF. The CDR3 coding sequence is TGTGCCATCAGCCGAGGAGAGACCCAGTACTTC.

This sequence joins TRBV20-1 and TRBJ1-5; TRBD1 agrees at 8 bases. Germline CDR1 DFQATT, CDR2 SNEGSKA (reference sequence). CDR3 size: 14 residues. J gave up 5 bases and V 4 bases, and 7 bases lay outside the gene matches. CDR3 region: CSANDRGGHQPQHF. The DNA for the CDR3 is TGCAGTGCTAACGACAGGGGAGGACATCAGCCCCAGCATTTT.

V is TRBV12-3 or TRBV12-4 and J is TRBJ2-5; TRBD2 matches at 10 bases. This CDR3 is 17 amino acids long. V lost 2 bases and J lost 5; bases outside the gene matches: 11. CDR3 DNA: TGTGCCAGCAGTTTATGGGGTAGCGGGAGGATCCTGGAGACCCAGTACTTC. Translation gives CASSLWGSGRILETQYF.